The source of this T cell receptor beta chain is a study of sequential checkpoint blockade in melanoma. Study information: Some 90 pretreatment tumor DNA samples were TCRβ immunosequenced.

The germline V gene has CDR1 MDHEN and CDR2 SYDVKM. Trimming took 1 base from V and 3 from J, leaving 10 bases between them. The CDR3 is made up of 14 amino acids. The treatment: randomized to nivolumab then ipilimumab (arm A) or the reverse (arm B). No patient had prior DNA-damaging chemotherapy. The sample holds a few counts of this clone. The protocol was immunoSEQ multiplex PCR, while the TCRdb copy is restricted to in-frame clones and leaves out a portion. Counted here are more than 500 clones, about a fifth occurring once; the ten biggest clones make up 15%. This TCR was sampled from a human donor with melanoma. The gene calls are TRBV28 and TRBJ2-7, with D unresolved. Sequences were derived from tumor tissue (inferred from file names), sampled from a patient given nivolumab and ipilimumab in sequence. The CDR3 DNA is TGTGCCAGCAGTTTATTCAAGAAGTTCTACGAGCAGTACTTC. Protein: CASSLFKKFYEQYF.